This is a list of T cell receptor beta chains from one sample in a study of cytomegalovirus exposure and HLA in healthy donors. Assay: immunoSEQ multiplex PCR; the TCRdb copy retains only in-frame clones and omits some. The sample lists approximately 120,000 clones; approximately 78% were seen once. What was sequenced was PBMCs. These receptors all stem from a man aged 25 to 45 in good health and CMV-seropositive. CDR3s include the opening cysteine and the closing phenylalanine or tryptophan. D genes are given only for firm matches. Size values are once, few and many counts, or a class for expanded clones, and some rows have none.

V gene,D gene,clone size,J gene,CDR3 protein,CDR3 DNA
TRBV5-4,TRBD1,-,TRBJ1-1,CASSSGTVAEAFF,TGTGCCAGCAGCTCAGGGACAGTCGCTGAAGCTTTCTTT
TRBV29-1,TRBD1,-,TRBJ2-6,CSVSGTGSGANVLTF,TGCAGCGTTTCCGGGACAGGGTCCGGGGCCAACGTCCTGACTTTC
TRBV27,-,-,TRBJ1-2,CASSRDKVNYGYTF,TGTGCCAGCAGTCGGGACAAAGTTAACTATGGCTACACCTTC
TRBV10-3,-,-,TRBJ2-5,CAISDRARTNQETQYF,TGTGCCATCAGTGACCGCGCCCGGACTAACCAAGAGACCCAGTACTTC
TRBV5-4,-,-,TRBJ1-2,CASSLDSYGYTF,TGTGCCAGCAGCCTCGACAGCTATGGCTACACCTTC
TRBV7-9,-,few,TRBJ1-1,CASSYGTYDTEAFF,TGTGCCAGCAGCTATGGGACTTACGACACTGAAGCTTTCTTT
TRBV19,TRBD1,-,TRBJ2-1,CASSIDRAVGHNEQFF,TGTGCCAGTAGTATTGACAGGGCTGTTGGTCACAATGAGCAGTTCTTC
TRBV5-8,-,-,TRBJ2-3,CASSLGATSTDTQYF,TGTGCCAGCAGCTTGGGTGCCACTAGCACAGATACGCAGTATTTT
TRBV18,-,once,TRBJ2-1,CASSPAGYNEQFF,TGTGCCAGCTCACCTGCGGGTTACAATGAGCAGTTCTTC
TRBV5-4,-,-,TRBJ2-7,CASSFSFSEQYF,TGTGCCAGCAGCTTTTCTTTTAGCGAGCAGTACTTC
TRBV7-9,TRBD2,-,TRBJ2-7,CASSLVNSGTEQYF,TGTGCCAGCAGCTTAGTGAATAGCGGGACCGAGCAGTACTTC
TRBV4-1,-,-,TRBJ2-5,CASSQDILETQYF,TGCGCCAGCAGCCAAGATATTCTTGAGACCCAGTACTTC
TRBV19,-,few,TRBJ1-5,CASTQGQSRNQPQHF,TGTGCCAGTACTCAGGGGCAGTCGCGCAATCAGCCCCAGCATTTT
TRBV5-1,TRBD1,-,TRBJ1-2,CASSLTGTGRGYTF,TGCGCCAGCAGCTTGACCGGGACAGGGAGAGGCTACACCTTC
TRBV27,-,-,TRBJ2-6,CASSSPGGANVLTF,TGTGCCAGCAGCTCGCCGGGTGGGGCCAACGTCCTGACTTTC
TRBV7-8,-,-,TRBJ2-1,CASSLAGQGEQFF,TGTGCCAGCAGCTTAGCGGGCCAGGGAGAGCAGTTCTTC
TRBV6-6,TRBD1,few,TRBJ1-1,CASQSIGQGNTEAFF,TGTGCCAGCCAATCGATCGGACAGGGGAACACTGAAGCTTTCTTT
TRBV27,TRBD1,-,TRBJ2-7,CASSSSYRGQYEQYF,TGTGCCAGCAGTTCGTCATACAGGGGGCAGTACGAGCAGTACTTC
TRBV27,TRBD2,-,TRBJ2-1,CASSYRSSGRARNEQFF,TGTGCCAGCAGTTACCGGTCTAGCGGGAGGGCCAGGAATGAGCAGTTCTTC
TRBV15,TRBD2,-,TRBJ2-1,CATSRGTSGSAHEQFF,TGTGCCACCAGCAGAGGGACTAGCGGGAGCGCCCATGAGCAGTTCTTC
TRBV6-5,-,-,TRBJ2-1,CASSYAQVYYNEQFF,TGTGCCAGCAGTTACGCTCAGGTTTACTACAATGAGCAGTTCTTC
TRBV18,-,-,TRBJ2-7,CASSPLDRSYEQYF,TGTGCCAGCTCACCCTTAGACAGGTCGTACGAGCAGTACTTC
TRBV5-5,-,-,TRBJ2-7,CASSLGTVNEQYF,TGTGCCAGCAGCTTGGGGACAGTCAACGAGCAGTACTTC
TRBV7-6,TRBD1,-,TRBJ2-7,CASSGTGGAYEQYF,TGTGCCAGCAGCGGAACAGGGGGCGCCTACGAGCAGTACTTC
TRBV7-9,TRBD1,-,TRBJ1-2,CASSLGGQNYGYTF,TGTGCCAGCAGCTTAGGGGGACAGAACTATGGCTACACCTTC
TRBV7-2,TRBD2,-,TRBJ2-1,CASSFNGRPGHEQFF,TGTGCCAGCAGCTTCAACGGGAGGCCGGGGCATGAGCAGTTCTTC
TRBV27,-,-,TRBJ2-7,CASTRQAQSSYEQYF,TGTGCCAGCACCAGACAGGCACAAAGCTCCTACGAGCAGTACTTC
TRBV19,-,once,TRBJ2-1,CASSTTSGAQLYNEQFF,TGTGCCAGTAGTACAACTTCAGGGGCCCAATTATACAATGAGCAGTTCTTC
TRBV27,-,-,TRBJ2-6,CASSLGHSGANVLTF,TGTGCCAGCAGTTTGGGGCACTCTGGGGCCAACGTCCTGACTTTC
TRBV18,TRBD2,few,TRBJ2-3,CASSPMSGGTDTQYF,TGTGCCAGCTCACCAATGAGCGGGGGTACAGATACGCAGTATTTT
TRBV4-1,-,-,TRBJ2-3,CASSRLTEGTDTQYF,TGCGCCAGCAGCCGCTTGACGGAGGGCACAGATACGCAGTATTTT
TRBV11-2,TRBD2,-,TRBJ2-4,CASTKSGGEYIQYF,TGTGCCAGCACCAAAAGTGGGGGGGAATACATTCAGTACTTC
TRBV13,TRBD1,-,TRBJ2-6,CASSGRDREGLSGANVLTF,TGTGCCAGCAGCGGACGGGACAGGGAGGGACTTTCTGGGGCCAACGTCCTGACTTTC
TRBV19,TRBD2,few,TRBJ2-1,CASSTRTSGRLDEQFF,TGTGCCAGTAGTACCCGGACTAGCGGGAGACTGGATGAGCAGTTCTTC
TRBV15,-,-,TRBJ1-1,CATSRGHRGMNTEAFF,TGTGCCACCAGCAGAGGTCATAGAGGGATGAACACTGAAGCTTTCTTT
TRBV5-6,TRBD1,-,TRBJ2-4,CASSRPGTGDPKAKNIQYF,TGTGCCAGCAGCCGCCCCGGGACAGGGGACCCAAAAGCCAAAAACATTCAGTACTTC
TRBV7-8,-,-,TRBJ1-5,CASSHLGQNSNQPQHF,TGTGCCAGCAGCCACCTCGGACAGAATAGCAATCAGCCCCAGCATTTT
TRBV11-3,TRBD2,-,TRBJ2-3,CASGAGAYTDTQYF,TGTGCCAGCGGAGCGGGAGCTTACACAGATACGCAGTATTTT
TRBV2,-,-,TRBJ2-7,CASPPGRVKGLHEQYF,TGTGCCAGCCCCCCGGGAAGGGTAAAGGGCCTCCACGAGCAGTACTTC
TRBV6-5,TRBD1,-,TRBJ2-1,CASSYSRDRVGNEQFF,TGTGCCAGCAGTTACTCCCGGGACAGGGTCGGCAATGAGCAGTTCTTC
TRBV10-3,TRBD2,-,TRBJ2-5,CAISSGSHQETQYF,TGTGCCATCAGTAGCGGGAGCCACCAAGAGACCCAGTACTTC
TRBV7-8,-,once,TRBJ1-2,CASSLVRGYGYTF,TGTGCCAGCAGCTTAGTGCGGGGGTATGGCTACACCTTC
TRBV11-2,TRBD2,-,TRBJ2-3,CASSYGTSSSTDTQYF,TGTGCCAGCAGCTACGGGACTAGCTCTAGCACAGATACGCAGTATTTT
TRBV28,-,-,TRBJ2-3,CASSLMGRTDTQYF,TGTGCCAGCAGTTTAATGGGCCGCACAGATACGCAGTATTTT
TRBV5-6,-,-,TRBJ1-2,CASSPGNYGYTF,TGTGCCAGCAGCCCGGGGAACTATGGCTACACCTTC
TRBV6-5,TRBD2,once,TRBJ2-7,CASTRLAGPYEQYF,TGTGCCAGCACCAGACTAGCGGGACCCTACGAGCAGTACTTC
TRBV9,-,-,TRBJ2-7,CASSVESTLSYEQYF,TGTGCCAGCAGCGTAGAATCAACCCTCTCCTACGAGCAGTACTTC
TRBV4-2,-,-,TRBJ1-5,CASSLMDKINQPQHF,TGTGCCAGCAGCCTGATGGACAAGATAAATCAGCCCCAGCATTTT